The T cell receptor beta chain under discussion was sequenced for a study of blood T cell repertoires in COVID-19. Study in general: T cells, B-cell-depleted T cells, or PBMCs supplied cDNA or gDNA.

Trimming cost V 4 bases and J 2 bases; bases outside gene matches: 8. This CDR3 is 15 amino acids long. The germline V gene encodes CDR1 SQVTM and CDR2 ANQGSEA. Recovered status in Cohort 3 required two negative PCRs, clearance, or symptom resolution. Per the study methods: Reference gene primers were amplified, and this amplification served to estimate nucleated cell counts. This table comes from immunoSEQ multiplex PCR, and its TCRdb copy is limited to in-frame clones, with some not included. That table is the source of V, J and clone size, and D and trimming were worked out from the DNA. The sample holds a few hundred thousand clones, approximately 85% seen once.

V gene TRBV29-1 combines with J gene TRBJ2-3; TRBD2 agrees at 8 bases. This clonotype was sampled from a man aged 25-40 years who had recovered from COVID-19. Sequencing was carried out using PBMCs or T cells enriched from blood (not recorded which). CDR3 in amino acids: CSVGGAGGSTDTQYF. CDR3 DNA sequence: TGCAGCGTTGGCGGTGCGGGGGGCTCCACAGATACGCAGTATTTT.